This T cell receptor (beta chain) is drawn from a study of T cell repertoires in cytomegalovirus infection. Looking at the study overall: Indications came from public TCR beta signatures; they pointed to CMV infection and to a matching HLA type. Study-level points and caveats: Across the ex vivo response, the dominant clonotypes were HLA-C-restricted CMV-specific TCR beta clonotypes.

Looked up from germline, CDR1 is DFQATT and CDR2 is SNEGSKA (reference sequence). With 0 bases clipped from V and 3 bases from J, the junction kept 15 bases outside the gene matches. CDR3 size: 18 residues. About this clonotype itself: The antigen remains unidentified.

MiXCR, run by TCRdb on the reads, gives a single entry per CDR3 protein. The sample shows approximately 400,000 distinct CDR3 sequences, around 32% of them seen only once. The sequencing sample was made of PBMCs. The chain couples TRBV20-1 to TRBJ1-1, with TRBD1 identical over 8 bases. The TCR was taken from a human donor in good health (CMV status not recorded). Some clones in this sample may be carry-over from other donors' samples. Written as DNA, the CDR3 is TGCAGTGCTAGAGATTCGGGCCGGGTGGACAGGGACTACACTGAAGCTTTCTTT. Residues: CSARDSGRVDRDYTEAFF.